A single sample gave rise to the 19 T cell receptor beta chains below, sequenced in a study of blood T cell repertoires in COVID-19 (TCRdb year 2020). Preparation of the library involved the immunoSEQ multiplex PCR assay. TCRdb's version of the immuneACCESS table is confined to in-frame rearrangements and falls short of the full clone set. An unresolved V gene accounts for under half of the shortfall where checked; the remainder is of unknown origin. This sample has about 130,000 clones in its table, and approximately 85% of those were observed once. About 18% of the sample is taken by the ten largest. Sequencing was done on a sample of peripheral blood. The receptors here all came from a man aged 25 to 40 with COVID-19, enrolled during active disease.

The V and J genes are TRBV30 and TRBJ2-7; D call uncertain. The CDR3 runs 14 residues. V was shortened by 0 bases and J by 6 bases, with 15 bases between the two germline ends. Looked up from germline, CDR1 is GTSNPN and CDR2 is SVGIG (reference sequence). CDR3 amino acids: CAWSVVADLGEQYF. The CDR3 DNA sequence: TGTGCCTGGAGTGTGGTGGCAGATCTTGGCGAGCAGTACTTC.

The J gene is TRBJ2-5, the V gene TRBV27; D is undetermined. Between the trimmed V and J ends, which lost 6 bases and 5 bases, there was a span of 13 bases. This CDR3 comprises 13 residues. Germline V lookup: CDR1 MNHEY, CDR2 SMNVEV (reference sequence). CDR3 in DNA: TGTGCCAGCAGGCCGATCAGGTCGGAGACCCAGTACTTC. Amino acids: CASRPIRSETQYF.

This chain connects TRBV2 to TRBJ1-4; D possibly corresponds to TRBD1 (6 bases). V was trimmed by 6 bases and J by 8 bases, leaving 16 bases between them. The CDR3 covers 14 residues. Per germline, CDR1 SNHLY and CDR2 FYNNEI. The chain's CDR3 is CASRVRGGREKLFF. As DNA, the CDR3 is TGTGCCAGCAGAGTGAGGGGGGGAAGAGAAAAACTGTTTTTT.

This clone has only a few counts. The chain links TRBV29-1 to TRBJ1-6; D is ambiguous. The CDR3 length is 13 residues. The V end was cut by 4 bases, the J end by 8 bases, with 12 bases between. Germline V gene sequence: CDR1 SQVTM, CDR2 ANQGSEA. The CDR3 sequence is CSVALDYYSPLHF. CDR3 bases: TGCAGCGTTGCCCTAGACTACTATTCACCCCTCCACTTT.

The chain joins TRBV9 to TRBJ2-7, with TRBD1 as a possible D gene (6 bases). CDR1 and CDR2 (germline): SGDLS, YYNGEE. This CDR3 has 14 amino acids. V lost 0 bases, J lost 5 bases, and 12 bases lay in between. CDR3 nucleotides: TGTGCCAGCAGCGTAGGCAGGGGTCTCGACGAGCAGTACTTC. This translates into CASSVGRGLDEQYF.

This chain connects TRBV6-5 to TRBJ2-7, with 7 bases that match TRBD1. The CDR3 is made up of 13 amino acids. The germline V gene encodes CDR1 MNHEY and CDR2 SVGAGI. With 2 bases clipped from V and 6 bases from J, the junction kept 4 bases outside the gene matches. CDR3 DNA sequence: TGTGCCAGCAGTTACCAGACAGGGCCCGAGCAGTACTTC. Translation gives CASSYQTGPEQYF.

As concerns this clone: At one of its ends the junction is not consistent with the germline gene, which may arise from a read error. Distinct nucleotide sequences in the sample also encode this CDR3. The V gene is TRBV11-3, the J gene TRBJ2-7; 7 bases match TRBD1. From germline, CDR1 is SGHNT and CDR2 YENEEA. The CDR3 sequence is 15 residues long. The CDR3 DNA reads as TGTGCCAGCAGCTTCGAGAGGGGGCTTAAATACGAGCAATACTTC. The encoded protein is CASSFERGLKYEQYF.

This chain links TRBV7-3 with TRBJ1-1; D unresolved. This CDR3 has 13 residues. Germline loops: CDR1 SGHTA, CDR2 FQGTGA. The V end lost 4 bases, the J end lost 0 bases, and 6 bases lay between the germline ends. CDR3 in amino acids: CASSSRVNTEAFF. The CDR3 DNA reads as TGTGCCAGCAGCTCTAGAGTGAACACTGAAGCTTTCTTT.

This sequence joins TRBV7-2 and TRBJ2-1, with 14 bases matching TRBD2. Germline V gene data show CDR1 as SGHTA and CDR2 as FQGNSA. The CDR3 extends over 17 amino acids. The V gene end was trimmed by 4 bases and the J gene end by 8 bases; junction bases not matched to a gene: 10. CDR3 bases: TGTGCCAGCAGCTCTAACCCGGGACTAGCGGGAGTGGATGAGCAGTTCTTC. Protein: CASSSNPGLAGVDEQFF.

The chain recombines TRBV7-9 with TRBJ2-1, with 7 bases matching TRBD2. CDR1 and CDR2 (germline): SEHNR, FQNEAQ (reference sequence). The CDR3 is 15 amino acids. V was pared by 8 bases and J by 7 bases, with 14 bases of the junction left unmatched. CDR3: CASGTGAGVVNEQFF. In nucleotides, the CDR3 is TGTGCCAGCGGGACTGGGGCGGGAGTCGTAAATGAGCAGTTCTTC.

The J gene is TRBJ2-3, the V gene TRBV4-1; 13 bases are a match to TRBD2. The CDR3 length is 17 residues. Germline-derived CDR1 and CDR2 are MGHRA and YSYEKL. V shed 1 base and J 8 bases; nucleotides not matched to a gene: 9. The CDR3 protein is CASSQGLAGGPWVTQYF. CDR3 DNA: TGCGCCAGCAGCCAAGGACTAGCGGGAGGCCCCTGGGTTACGCAGTATTTT.

A single count supports this clone. The V and J genes are TRBV4-1 and TRBJ2-7; 14 bases agree with TRBD2. This CDR3 spans 15 amino acids. The germline gives CDR1 MGHRA, CDR2 YSYEKL. After removal of 6 bases from V and 2 bases from J, the junction contained 3 bases not matched to a gene. The CDR3 DNA reads TGCGCCAGCAGACAGGGACTAGCGGGAGCCTACGAGCAGTACTTC. Translated, it gives CASRQGLAGAYEQYF.

CDR3 nucleotides: TGTGCTTCTAAAGATCGGGTTGGCTACGAGCAGTACTTC. Amino acid sequence: CASKDRVGYEQYF. The chain links TRBV28 to TRBJ2-7; D is ambiguous. From germline, CDR1 is MDHEN and CDR2 SYDVKM. The CDR3 consists of 13 residues.

This rearrangement joins TRBV29-1 to TRBJ2-3, with TRBD2 as a possible D gene (7 bases). Germline CDR1 is SQVTM and CDR2 is ANQGSEA. The CDR3 sequence is 14 residues long. Trimming shortened V by 5 bases and J by 0 bases, and 12 bases separated the two germline ends. The CDR3 reads CSVRAGASTDTQYF. As DNA, the CDR3 is TGCAGCGTTCGGGCGGGGGCCAGCACAGATACGCAGTATTTT.

This sequence joins TRBV11-3 and TRBJ2-5; the D gene is possibly TRBD2 (5 bases). The CDR3 extends over 14 amino acids. Germline V gene sequence: CDR1 SGHNT, CDR2 YENEEA. Trimming removed 0 bases at V and 5 bases at J, with 10 bases between. DNA for the CDR3: TGTGCCAGCAGCTTAGAGAGAGGGTTTGAGACCCAGTACTTC. This translates into CASSLERGFETQYF.

V usage is TRBV7-9 and J usage is TRBJ1-2; 7 bases fit TRBD1. Germline loops: CDR1 SEHNR, CDR2 FQNEAQ (reference sequence). After removal of 7 bases from V and 4 bases from J, the junction contained 6 bases not matched to a gene. The CDR3 loop spans 13 amino acids. The CDR3 coding sequence is TGTGCCAGCAATCTAGGGGGCGCCTATGGCTACACCTTC. Its translation: CASNLGGAYGYTF.

The V gene is TRBV5-1, the J gene TRBJ2-1; 7 positions match TRBD2. CDR3 length: 16 residues. V gave up 0 bases and J gave up 7 bases; unmatched junction bases: 10. Germline CDR1 reads SGHRS; CDR2 reads YFSETQ. The CDR3 sequence is CASSLGAGVVVNEQFF. In nucleotides, the CDR3 is TGCGCCAGCAGCTTGGGTGCGGGAGTAGTCGTAAATGAGCAGTTCTTC.

This clone was detected only a few times. The genes are TRBV6-6 and TRBJ1-2; D not resolved. The CDR3 is 13 amino acids. With 2 bases removed from V and 5 bases from J, the gap between germline ends came to 9 bases. Looked up from germline, CDR1 is MNHNY and CDR2 is SVGAGI (reference sequence). The CDR3 here is CASSYEISYGYTF. The CDR3, as DNA: TGTGCCAGCAGTTACGAGATTTCATATGGCTACACCTTC.

The chain uses TRBV7-6 and TRBJ2-7; tentatively, D is TRBD1 (5 bases). V was pared by 5 bases and J by 1 base, with 18 bases between. The CDR3 consists of 16 residues. Germline V gene data show CDR1 as SGHVS and CDR2 as FNYEAQ. Written as DNA, the CDR3 is TGTGCCAGCAGCCCCCCTCAGGGTTTGGAGTCCTACGAGCAGTACTTC. It translates to CASSPPQGLESYEQYF.